This TCR beta chain was sequenced during a study of T cells in localized non-small cell lung cancer. Notes on the study in general: Adjacent uninvolved lung tissue had the highest T cell clonality, exceeding tumor. The study sequenced only one region of the tumor. As a result, intratumor heterogeneity could not be excluded and remains possible. Median around 60 top-100 tumor clones were shared with paired adjacent lung. Overall survival was longer when the density of T cells in the blood was higher.

Comment on this clone: Its antigen is undetermined.

Generated by immunoSEQ multiplex PCR, the TCRdb table keeps only in-frame clones and is missing some. Of around 55,000 clones in the sample, approximately 86% were seen once. The germline CDR1 and CDR2 sequences are SGHAT and FQNNGV. The ends were cut back, 5 bases at V and 7 bases at J, with 9 bases in the middle. The CDR3 is 12 amino acids. This TCR was recovered from a female donor with stage II lung adenocarcinoma. Specimen: PBMCs, collected before any cancer treatment. This rearrangement joins TRBV11-2 to TRBJ2-1; either TRBD1 or TRBD2 may fit D (5 bases each). The CDR3 region is CASSPGPNEQFF. As DNA, the CDR3 is TGTGCCAGCAGCCCGGGGCCTAATGAGCAGTTCTTC.